This T cell receptor (beta chain) originates from a study of blood T cell repertoires in COVID-19. This clone was observed a single time. Sequencing was performed with immunoSEQ multiplex PCR; in TCRdb, only in-frame clones are kept and a portion is missing. The sample has 95,000 to 100,000 clones, about 85% seen once. V lost 1 base and J 0 bases, leaving 17 bases between the germline ends. Germline values: CDR1 LGHNA, CDR2 YSLEER. The CDR3 length is 18 residues. The gene calls are TRBV4-3 and TRBJ2-3, with D perhaps matching TRBD1 (5 bases). Sequenced sample: peripheral blood. The clonotype comes from a woman aged 70 to 79 with active or convalescent COVID-19. In nucleotides, the CDR3 is TGCGCCAGCAGCCAAGGTTATAGGACAACGACTAGCACAGATACGCAGTATTTT. Translated: CASSQGYRTTTSTDTQYF.